This T cell receptor (beta chain) was obtained from a study of blood T cell repertoires in COVID-19. Study-wide context: There were acute and convalescent COVID-19 samples, and they came from the United States, Italy and Spain. From T cells, B-cell-depleted T cells, or PBMCs came the material, which was cDNA or gDNA.

The V gene lost 5 bases and the J gene lost 1 base, with 11 bases spanning the gap. Germline V gene lookup returns CDR1 LNHNV and CDR2 YYDKDF (reference sequence). The CDR3 has 14 residues. Authors' processing steps: Counts of nucleated cells, estimated from reference gene primer amplification, were obtained. Assay: immunoSEQ multiplex PCR; the TCRdb copy retains only in-frame clones and omits some. The V and J calls and clone size were taken over from that table, and D and trimming were inferred from the DNA. The sample lists 200,000 to 300,000 clones; about 87% were seen once. Sequencing was carried out using peripheral blood. The clonotype comes from a woman between 35 and 50 years old with acute or convalescent COVID-19. The chain carries TRBV15 and TRBJ1-1, with unresolved D. CDR3 coding DNA: TGTGCCACCAGCTCCCGCGGGAGGAACACTGAAGCTTTCTTT. Translating gives CATSSRGRNTEAFF.